These T cell receptor beta chains were read from a single sample in a study of early T cells in non-severe SARS-CoV-2 infection. Via MiXCR, TCRdb re-called the 5' RACE reads, giving one row per CDR3 protein. The data hold over 30,000 distinct CDR3 sequences, with 7.1% observed a single time. Sequenced here: whole blood, sampled at baseline. The receptors originated from an adult who was a healthcare worker with PCR-confirmed SARS-CoV-2 infection or an uninfected control (not recorded which). Both conserved end residues are part of each CDR3.

TRBJ1-5 | TRBV12-3/TRBV12-4 | CASSLGGRDQPQHF
TRBJ2-1 | TRBV7-2 | CASSFGTGQFF
TRBJ1-2 | TRBV4-3 | CASSQEADGTNYGYTF
TRBJ2-7 | TRBV29-1 | CSVVLYEQYF
TRBJ2-6 | TRBV5-5 | CASSLEGYGANVLTF
TRBJ2-3 | TRBV21-1 | CASSQRLAGADTQYF
TRBJ1-5 | TRBV19 | CASSISSGGGGAQHF
TRBJ2-2 | TRBV19 | CASTSRGTSDTGELFF
TRBJ2-3 | TRBV7-2 | CASSSMTSGTDTQYF
TRBJ2-1 | TRBV6-5 | CASSYSSPLTDIHNEQFF
TRBJ2-3 | TRBV7-3 | CASSLVAGVSDTQYF
TRBJ2-2 | TRBV5-5 | CASSWQQGANTGELFF
TRBJ2-5 | TRBV7-2 | CASSLRGGETQYF
TRBJ2-7 | TRBV28 | CASSPTSYEQYF
TRBJ2-1 | TRBV28 | CASTGTSGRAMGEQFF
TRBJ1-2 | TRBV19 | CASGDRGRGYTF
TRBJ2-1 | TRBV19 | CASTDRPGNEQFF
TRBJ2-3 | TRBV20-1 | CSARRTSGTTDTQYF
TRBJ2-7 | TRBV7-3 | CASSFHPLGGQYF
TRBJ2-1 | TRBV19 | CASTGEGGYSYNEQFF
TRBJ2-3 | TRBV4-3 | CASSQDLSGSGTDTQYF
TRBJ2-1 | TRBV7-2 | CASSLDRGSYNEQFF
TRBJ2-1 | TRBV20-1 | CSASVASGSYNEQFF
TRBJ2-7 | TRBV6-2/TRBV6-3 | CASSSILQAGISYEQYF
TRBJ2-5 | TRBV20-1 | CSATGQIQETQYF
TRBJ2-3 | TRBV5-8 | CASSLTGTASTDTQYF
TRBJ2-7 | TRBV18 | CASSPRPGKGGVEQYF
TRBJ2-7 | TRBV19 | CASSIMAGPTYEQYF
TRBJ1-5 | TRBV3-1 | CASSQGVPGPGGGNQPQHF
TRBJ2-1 | TRBV6-6 | CASSWTQGEQFF
TRBJ2-1 | TRBV13 | CASSSSGLSSYNEQFF
TRBJ1-2 | TRBV29-1 | CSVDMRLNYGYTF
TRBJ2-2 | TRBV7-2 | CASSLRSTGELFF
TRBJ2-7 | TRBV20-1 | CSARVGAPRSSYEQYF
TRBJ2-2 | TRBV11-3 | CASKRSGSVGELFF
TRBJ2-6 | TRBV5-1 | CASSLKGPTVMVSGANVLTF
TRBJ2-1 | TRBV27 | CASSSLTSGSYNEQFF
TRBJ2-3 | TRBV7-2 | CASSLGGSPDTQYF
TRBJ2-7 | TRBV6-5 | CASSYRTTSSYYEQYF
TRBJ2-7 | TRBV20-1 | CSARGLRGEFEQYF
TRBJ1-1 | TRBV7-2 | CASSPRRGGNTEAFF
TRBJ1-6 | TRBV10-3 | CATRGDRTNSPLHF
TRBJ2-7 | TRBV21-1 | CASSKGRGTDSYEQYF
TRBJ2-5 | TRBV28 | CASSPTVGTQYF
TRBJ2-2 | TRBV15 | CATSGDTGELFF
TRBJ2-7 | TRBV6-5 | CASSLRQGAYEQYF
TRBJ1-2 | TRBV7-9 | CASSPGQGTYGYTF
TRBJ1-2 | TRBV4-2 | CASSQEVIGSYGYTF
TRBJ2-3 | TRBV7-9 | CASSYQTGYTDTQYF
TRBJ2-1 | TRBV2 | CASSEREYNEQFF
TRBJ2-3 | TRBV7-9 | CASNQEVAGGMRDTQYF
TRBJ2-1 | TRBV11-2 | CASSLLGQYNEQFF
TRBJ2-2 | TRBV4-2 | CASSQGTNANTGELFF
TRBJ2-2 | TRBV29-1 | CSVGRPEGPGELFF